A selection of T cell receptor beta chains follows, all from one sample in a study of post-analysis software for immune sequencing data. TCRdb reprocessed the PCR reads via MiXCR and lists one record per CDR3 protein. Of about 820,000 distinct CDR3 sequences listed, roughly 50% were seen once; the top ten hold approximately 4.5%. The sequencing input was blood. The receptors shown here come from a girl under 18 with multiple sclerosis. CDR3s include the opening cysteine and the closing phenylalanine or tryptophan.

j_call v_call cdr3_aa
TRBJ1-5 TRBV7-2 CASSLGRGLGSNQPQHF
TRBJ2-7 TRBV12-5 CASGAGTGYEQYF
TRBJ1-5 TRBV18 CASSPAIGNQPQHF
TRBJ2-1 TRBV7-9 CASSSPGTEQFF
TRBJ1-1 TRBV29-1 CSVPGRVSKTEAFF
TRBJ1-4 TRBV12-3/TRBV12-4 CASSPPPVEKLFF
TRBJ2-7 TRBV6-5 CASKEVAGLTYEQYF
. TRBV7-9 CASSLQPYGTDKETQYF
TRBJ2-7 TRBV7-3 CASSVQGSSYEQYF
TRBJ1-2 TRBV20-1 CSARTGTGNFGYTF
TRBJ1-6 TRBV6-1 CASSESTGTGLNSPLHF
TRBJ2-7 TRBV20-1 CSSSLPGPTSYEQYF
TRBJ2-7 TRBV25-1 CASSGPLPRGREQYF
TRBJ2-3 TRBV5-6 CASSLRGNGGTDTQYF
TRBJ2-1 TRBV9 CASSVGRAGGAYNEQFF
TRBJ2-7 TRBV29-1 CSVEDRDGPYEQYF
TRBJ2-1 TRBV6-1 CAVQDWVAYNEQFF
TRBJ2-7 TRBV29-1 CSVDANRFGEQYF
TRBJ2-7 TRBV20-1 CSATPGTSAYEQYF
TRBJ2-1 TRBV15 CATNWRRGRDEQFF
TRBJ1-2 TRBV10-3 CAISDKGGAYGYTF
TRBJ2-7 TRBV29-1 CSVAGDLAYEQYF
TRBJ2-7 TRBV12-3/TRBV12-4 CASSPLAQSGEQYF
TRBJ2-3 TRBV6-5 CASSSLGSWAQDTQYF
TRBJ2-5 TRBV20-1 CSATFGGPETQYF
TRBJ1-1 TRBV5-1 CASTPSRDRGPEAFF